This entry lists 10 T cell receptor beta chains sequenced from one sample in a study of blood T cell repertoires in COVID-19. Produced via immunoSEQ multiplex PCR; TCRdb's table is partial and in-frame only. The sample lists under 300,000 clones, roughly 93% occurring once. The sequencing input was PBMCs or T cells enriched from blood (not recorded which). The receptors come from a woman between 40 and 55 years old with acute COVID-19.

The CDR3 nucleotides are TGTGCCAGCAGTTCTTCTTGGACAGGGATTCTTGTGATAGCGGGAGGGGGGGAGACCCAGTACTTC. Amino acid sequence: CASSSSWTGILVIAGGGETQYF. This chain uses TRBV28 with TRBJ2-5; 11 nucleotides line up with TRBD2. V lost 4 bases, J lost 5 bases, and 27 bases stayed unmatched. The CDR3 runs 22 residues. CDR1 MDHEN and CDR2 SYDVKM come from the germline V gene.

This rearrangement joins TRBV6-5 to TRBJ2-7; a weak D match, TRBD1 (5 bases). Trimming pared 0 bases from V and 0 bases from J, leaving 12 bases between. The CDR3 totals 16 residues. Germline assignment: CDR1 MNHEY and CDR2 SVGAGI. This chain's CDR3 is CASSYSYDSPSYEQYF. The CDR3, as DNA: TGTGCCAGCAGTTACTCCTATGACAGCCCCTCCTACGAGCAGTACTTC.

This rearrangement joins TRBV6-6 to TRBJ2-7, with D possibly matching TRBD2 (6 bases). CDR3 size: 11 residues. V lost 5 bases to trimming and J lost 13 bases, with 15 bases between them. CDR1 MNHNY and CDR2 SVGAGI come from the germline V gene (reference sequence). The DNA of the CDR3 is TGTGCCAGCAGTGGGAGGATGCGCCTCTACTTC. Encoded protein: CASSGRMRLYF.

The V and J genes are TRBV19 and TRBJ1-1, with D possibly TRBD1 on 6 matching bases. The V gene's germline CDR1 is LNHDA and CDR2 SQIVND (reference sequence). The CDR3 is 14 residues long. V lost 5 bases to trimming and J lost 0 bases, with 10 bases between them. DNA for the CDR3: TGTGCCAGTAGTTGGACAGATTTGAACACTGAAGCTTTCTTT. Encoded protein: CASSWTDLNTEAFF.

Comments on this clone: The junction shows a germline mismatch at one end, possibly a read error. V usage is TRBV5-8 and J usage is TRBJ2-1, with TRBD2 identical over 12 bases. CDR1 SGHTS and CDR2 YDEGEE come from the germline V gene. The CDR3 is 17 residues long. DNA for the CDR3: TGTGCCAGCAGCTCCCTACCGGGGGTAGGACTAGCGGGGCCCAGGGTCTTC. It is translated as CASSSLPGVGLAGPRVF.

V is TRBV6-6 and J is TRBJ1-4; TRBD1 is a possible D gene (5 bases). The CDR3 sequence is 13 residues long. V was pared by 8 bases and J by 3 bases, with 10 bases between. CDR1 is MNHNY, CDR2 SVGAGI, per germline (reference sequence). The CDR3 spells CASVGGSNEKLFF. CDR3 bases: TGTGCCAGCGTCGGGGGTTCTAATGAAAAACTGTTTTTT.

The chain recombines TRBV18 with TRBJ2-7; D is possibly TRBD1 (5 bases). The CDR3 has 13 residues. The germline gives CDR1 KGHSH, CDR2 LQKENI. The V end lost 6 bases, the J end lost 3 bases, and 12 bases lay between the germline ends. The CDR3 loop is CASSSDRNYEQYF. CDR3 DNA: TGTGCCAGCTCCAGCGACAGAAACTACGAGCAGTACTTC. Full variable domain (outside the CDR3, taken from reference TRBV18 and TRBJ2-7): NAGVMQNPRHLVRRRGQEARLRCSPMKGHSHVYWYRQLPEEGLKFMVYLQKENIIDESGMPKERFSAEFPKEGPSILRIQQVVRGDSAAYFCASSSDRNYEQYFGPGTRLTVT.

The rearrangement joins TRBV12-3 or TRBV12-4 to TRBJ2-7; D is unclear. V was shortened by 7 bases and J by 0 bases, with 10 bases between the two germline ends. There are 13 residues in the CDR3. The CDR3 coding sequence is TGTGCCAGCAAGCGAAGGATCTCCTACGAGCAGTACTTC. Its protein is CASKRRISYEQYF.

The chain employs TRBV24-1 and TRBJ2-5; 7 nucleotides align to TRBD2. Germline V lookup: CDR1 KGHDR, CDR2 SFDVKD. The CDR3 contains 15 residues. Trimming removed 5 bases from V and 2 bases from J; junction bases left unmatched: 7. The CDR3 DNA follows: TGTGCCACCAGTGTTCGGGGAGGGATTCAAGAGACCCAGTACTTC. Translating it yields CATSVRGGIQETQYF.

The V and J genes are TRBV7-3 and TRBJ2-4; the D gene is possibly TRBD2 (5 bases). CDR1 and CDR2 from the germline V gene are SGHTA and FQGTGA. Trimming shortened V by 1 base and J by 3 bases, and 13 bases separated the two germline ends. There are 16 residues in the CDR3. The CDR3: CASSLKERQNKNIQYF. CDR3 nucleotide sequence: TGTGCCAGCAGCTTAAAGGAGCGGCAGAACAAAAACATTCAGTACTTC. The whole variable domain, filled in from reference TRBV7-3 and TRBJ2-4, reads GAGVSQTPSNKVTEKGKYVELRCDPISGHTALYWYRQSLGQGPEFLIYFQGTGAADDSGLPNDRFFAVRPEGSVSTLKIQRTERGDSAVYLCASSLKERQNKNIQYFGAGTRLSVL.